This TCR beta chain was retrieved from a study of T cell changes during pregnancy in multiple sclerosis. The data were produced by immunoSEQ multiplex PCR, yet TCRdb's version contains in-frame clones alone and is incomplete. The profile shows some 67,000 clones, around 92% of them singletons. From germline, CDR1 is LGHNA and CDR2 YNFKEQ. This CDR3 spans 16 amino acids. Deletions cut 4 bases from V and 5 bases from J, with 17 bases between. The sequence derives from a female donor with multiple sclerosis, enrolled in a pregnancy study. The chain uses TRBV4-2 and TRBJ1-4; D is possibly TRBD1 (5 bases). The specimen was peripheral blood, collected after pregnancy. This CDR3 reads CASSPSPTVRNEKLFF. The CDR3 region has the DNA TGTGCCAGCAGCCCATCTCCGACAGTGAGAAATGAAAAACTGTTTTTT.